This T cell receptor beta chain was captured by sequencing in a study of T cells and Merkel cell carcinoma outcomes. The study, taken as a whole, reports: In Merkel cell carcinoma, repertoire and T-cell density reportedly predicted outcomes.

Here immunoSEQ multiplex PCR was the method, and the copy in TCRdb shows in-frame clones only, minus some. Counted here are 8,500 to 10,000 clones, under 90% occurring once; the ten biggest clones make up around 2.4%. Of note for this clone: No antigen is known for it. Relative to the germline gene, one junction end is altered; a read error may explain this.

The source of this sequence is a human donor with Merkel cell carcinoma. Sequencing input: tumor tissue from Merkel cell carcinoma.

CDR3 residues: CVSSQTGDEQYF. CDR3 nucleotides: TGTGTCAGCAGCCAGACAGGGGACGAGCAGTACTTC. The chain carries TRBV7-9 and TRBJ2-7, with TRBD1 identical over 8 bases. Germline CDR1 is SEHNR and CDR2 is FQNEAQ (reference sequence). The CDR3 loop spans 12 amino acids.